The TCR beta chain described here comes from a study of the immune and genomic landscape of osteosarcoma. Germline CDR1 and CDR2: MNHEY and SMNVEV (reference sequence). Trimming shortened V by 5 bases and J by 7 bases, and 23 bases separated the two germline ends. This CDR3 has 16 residues. Primary, local recurrence and metastasis osteosarcoma tumors were taken after treatment from poor-prognosis patients. Clones were sequenced by immunoSEQ multiplex PCR, and TCRdb holds only the in-frame ones, with some missing. The table lists roughly 4,900 clones, around two thirds of them singletons. What was sequenced was osteosarcoma tumor tissue from the femur. This receptor was identified in a human donor with osteosarcoma. The genes are TRBV27 and TRBJ1-2, with D uncertain. The CDR3 bases are TGTGCCAGCAGTATCGAGCCCCGGATGGGTAAACGTGGCTACACCTTC. Amino acids: CASSIEPRMGKRGYTF.